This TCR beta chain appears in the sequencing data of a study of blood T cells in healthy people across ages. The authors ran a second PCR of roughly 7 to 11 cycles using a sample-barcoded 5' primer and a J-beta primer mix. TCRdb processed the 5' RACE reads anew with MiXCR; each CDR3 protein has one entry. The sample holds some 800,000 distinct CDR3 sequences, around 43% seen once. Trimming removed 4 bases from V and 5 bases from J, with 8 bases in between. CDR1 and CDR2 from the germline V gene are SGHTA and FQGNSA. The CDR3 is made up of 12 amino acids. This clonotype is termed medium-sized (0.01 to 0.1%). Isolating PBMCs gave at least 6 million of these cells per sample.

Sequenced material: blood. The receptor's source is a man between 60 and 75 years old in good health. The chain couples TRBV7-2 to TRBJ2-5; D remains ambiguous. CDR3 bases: TGTGCCAGCAGCTCAGCCGGGGAGACCCAGTACTTC. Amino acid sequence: CASSSAGETQYF. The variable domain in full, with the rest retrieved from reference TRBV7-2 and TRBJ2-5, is GAGVSQSPSNKVTEKGKDVELRCDPISGHTALYWYRQSLGQGLEFLIYFQGNSAPDKSGLPSDRFSAERTGGSVSTLTIQRTQQEDSAVYLCASSSAGETQYFGPGTRLLVL.